The clone carrying this TCR beta chain was detected only a few times. The sample carries other DNA sequences with the same CDR3. The data were taken from a study of cytomegalovirus exposure and HLA in healthy donors. Germline CDR1 SGHRS, CDR2 YFSETQ. This CDR3 is built from 14 residues. V gave up 0 bases and J gave up 1 base, with 8 bases separating them. PCR employed 60 Vbeta and 13 Jbeta primers. This table comes from immunoSEQ multiplex PCR, and its TCRdb copy is limited to in-frame clones, with some not included. The sample has roughly 97,000 clones; less than 9.5% are singletons. The chain is built from TRBV5-1 and TRBJ2-7; D gene ambiguous. The sample comprised PBMCs. The clonotype was recovered from a man aged 50 or older in good health and CMV-seropositive. Here the CDR3 DNA reads TGCGCCAGCAGCTTGGAAGGCGGTTCCTACGAGCAGTACTTC. This translates into CASSLEGGSYEQYF.